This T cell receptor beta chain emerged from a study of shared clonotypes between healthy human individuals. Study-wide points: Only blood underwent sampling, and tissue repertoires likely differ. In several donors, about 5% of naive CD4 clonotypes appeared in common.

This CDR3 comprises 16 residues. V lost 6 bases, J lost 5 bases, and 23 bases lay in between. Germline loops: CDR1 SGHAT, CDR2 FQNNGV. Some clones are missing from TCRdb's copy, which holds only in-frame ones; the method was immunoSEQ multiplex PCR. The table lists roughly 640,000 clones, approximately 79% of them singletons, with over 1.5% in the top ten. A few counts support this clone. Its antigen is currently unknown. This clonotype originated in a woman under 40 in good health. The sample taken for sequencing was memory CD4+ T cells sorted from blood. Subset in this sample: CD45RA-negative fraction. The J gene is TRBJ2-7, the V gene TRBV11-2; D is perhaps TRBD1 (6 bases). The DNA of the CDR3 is TGTGCCAGCAGTCCTATGAGGGGGAGTATCCTCCACGAGCAGTACTTC. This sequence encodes CASSPMRGSILHEQYF.